Here is one T cell receptor (beta chain) with its context. Its antigen is currently unknown. Using immunoSEQ multiplex PCR, the repertoire was profiled, and TCRdb retains in-frame clones only, with some absent. In the table there are fewer than 250,000 clones, around 86% of which are singletons. The data are from a study of cytomegalovirus exposure and HLA in healthy donors. Study in general: The same platform used for the approximately 700 first-cohort repertoires was also used for the 100 to 150 validation repertoires, as a later analysis reported. General study findings and limits: CMV antigen specificity of three CMV-associated chains was confirmed in vitro. A subsequent analysis found that TCR clusters from the first cohort also tended to co-occur in the approximately 120 validation repertoires, with about 94% of cluster scores above 0. The classifier, whose performance was assessed in both the original and validation cohorts, reportedly diagnosed cytomegalovirus status with high specificity and sensitivity.

Germline V gene sequence: CDR1 MDHEN, CDR2 SYDVKM. V was pared by 6 bases and J by 8 bases, with 13 bases between. This CDR3 region has 13 residues. This receptor was obtained from a woman aged 18-29 years in good health and CMV-seropositive. Sequencing was done on a sample of PBMCs. The rearrangement links TRBV28 to TRBJ1-4; weak D call: TRBD1 (5 bases). The CDR3 sequence: CASSPGHTEKLFF. DNA of the CDR3: TGTGCCAGCAGCCCAGGGCATACAGAAAAACTGTTTTTT.